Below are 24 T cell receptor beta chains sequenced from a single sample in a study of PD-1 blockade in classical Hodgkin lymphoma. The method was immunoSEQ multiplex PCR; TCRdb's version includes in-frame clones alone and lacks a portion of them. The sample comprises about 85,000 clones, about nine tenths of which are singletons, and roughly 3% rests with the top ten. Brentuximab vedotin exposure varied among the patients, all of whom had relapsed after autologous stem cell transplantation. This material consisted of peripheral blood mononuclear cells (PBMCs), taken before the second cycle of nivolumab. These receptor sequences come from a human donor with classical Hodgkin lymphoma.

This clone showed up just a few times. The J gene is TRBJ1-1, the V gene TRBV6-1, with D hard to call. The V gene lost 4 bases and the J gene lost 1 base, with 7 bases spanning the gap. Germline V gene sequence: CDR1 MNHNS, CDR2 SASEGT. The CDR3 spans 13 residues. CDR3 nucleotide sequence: TGTGCCAGCAGTGTGAAGGCGAACACTGAAGCTTTCTTT. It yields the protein CASSVKANTEAFF.

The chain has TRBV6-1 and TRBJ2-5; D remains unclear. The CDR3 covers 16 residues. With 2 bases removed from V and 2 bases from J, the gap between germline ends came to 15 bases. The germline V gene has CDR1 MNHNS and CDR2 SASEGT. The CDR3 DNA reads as TGTGCCAGCAGTGAACCGGGCCGCCCTACACAAGAGACCCAGTACTTC. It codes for CASSEPGRPTQETQYF.

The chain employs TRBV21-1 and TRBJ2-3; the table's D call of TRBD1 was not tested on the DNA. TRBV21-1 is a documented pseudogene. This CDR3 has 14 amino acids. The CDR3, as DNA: TGTGCCAGCAGCAAGGGACAGGGGTCAGATACGCAGTATTTT. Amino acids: CASSKGQGSDTQYF.

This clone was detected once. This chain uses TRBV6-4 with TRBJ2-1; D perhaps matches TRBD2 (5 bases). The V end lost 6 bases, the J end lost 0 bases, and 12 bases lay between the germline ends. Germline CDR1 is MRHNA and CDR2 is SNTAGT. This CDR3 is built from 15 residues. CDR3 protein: CASSTRRNSYNEQFF. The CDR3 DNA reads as TGTGCCAGCAGCACCAGGAGGAACTCCTACAATGAGCAGTTCTTC.

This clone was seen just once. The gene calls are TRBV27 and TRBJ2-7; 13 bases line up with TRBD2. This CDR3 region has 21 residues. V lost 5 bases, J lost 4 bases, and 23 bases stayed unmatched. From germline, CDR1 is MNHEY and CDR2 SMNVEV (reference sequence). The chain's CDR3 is CASSPRRGLAGPSHRTYEQYF. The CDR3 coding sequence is TGTGCCAGCAGTCCCCGCCGGGGACTAGCGGGGCCGTCTCACAGAACTTACGAGCAGTACTTC.

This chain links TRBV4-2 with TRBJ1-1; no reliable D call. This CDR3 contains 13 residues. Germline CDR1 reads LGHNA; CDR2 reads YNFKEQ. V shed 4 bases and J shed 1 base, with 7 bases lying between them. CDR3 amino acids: CASSREGNTEAFF. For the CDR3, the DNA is TGTGCCAGCAGCCGGGAGGGGAACACTGAAGCTTTCTTT.

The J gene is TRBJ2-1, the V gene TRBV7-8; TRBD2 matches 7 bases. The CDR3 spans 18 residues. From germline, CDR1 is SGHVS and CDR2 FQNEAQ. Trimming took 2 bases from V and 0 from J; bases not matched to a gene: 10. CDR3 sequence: CASSLRFLASGSYNEQFF. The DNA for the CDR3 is TGTGCCAGCAGCTTAAGGTTCCTGGCTAGCGGCTCCTACAATGAGCAGTTCTTC.

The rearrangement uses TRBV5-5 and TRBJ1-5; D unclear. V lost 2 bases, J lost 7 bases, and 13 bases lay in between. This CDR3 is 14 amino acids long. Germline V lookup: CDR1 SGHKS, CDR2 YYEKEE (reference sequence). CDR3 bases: TGTGCCAGCAGCTTTTTGTTAAGGAACCAGCCCCAGCATTTT. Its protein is CASSFLLRNQPQHF.

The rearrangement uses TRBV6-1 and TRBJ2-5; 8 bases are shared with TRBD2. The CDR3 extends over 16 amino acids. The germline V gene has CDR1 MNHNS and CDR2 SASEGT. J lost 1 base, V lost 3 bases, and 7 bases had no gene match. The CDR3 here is CASSEWVAGSQETQYF. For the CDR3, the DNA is TGTGCCAGCAGTGAGTGGGTAGCGGGAAGCCAAGAGACCCAGTACTTC.

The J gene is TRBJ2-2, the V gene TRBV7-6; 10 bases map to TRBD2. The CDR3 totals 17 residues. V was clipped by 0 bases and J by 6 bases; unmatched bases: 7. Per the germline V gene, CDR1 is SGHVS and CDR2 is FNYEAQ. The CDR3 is CASSLAPSGSVAGELFF. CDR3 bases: TGTGCCAGCAGCTTAGCGCCTAGCGGGAGTGTGGCCGGGGAGCTGTTTTTT. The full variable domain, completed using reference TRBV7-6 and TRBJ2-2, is GAGVSQSPRYKVTKRGQDVALRCDPISGHVSLYWYRQALGQGPEFLTYFNYEAQQDKSGLPNDRFSAERPEGSISTLTIQRTEQRDSAMYRCASSLAPSGSVAGELFFGEGSRLTVL.

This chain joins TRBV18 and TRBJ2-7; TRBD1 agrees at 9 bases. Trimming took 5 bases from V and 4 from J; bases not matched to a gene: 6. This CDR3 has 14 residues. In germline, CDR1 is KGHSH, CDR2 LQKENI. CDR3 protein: CASSGYRGQYEQYF. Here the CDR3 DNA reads TGTGCCAGCTCAGGTTACAGGGGGCAATACGAGCAGTACTTC.

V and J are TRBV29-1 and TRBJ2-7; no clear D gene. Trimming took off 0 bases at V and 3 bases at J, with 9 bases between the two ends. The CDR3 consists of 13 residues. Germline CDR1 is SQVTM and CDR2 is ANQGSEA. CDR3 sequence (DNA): TGCAGCGTTGAAGAAATAGGGAACTACGAGCAGTACTTC. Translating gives CSVEEIGNYEQYF.

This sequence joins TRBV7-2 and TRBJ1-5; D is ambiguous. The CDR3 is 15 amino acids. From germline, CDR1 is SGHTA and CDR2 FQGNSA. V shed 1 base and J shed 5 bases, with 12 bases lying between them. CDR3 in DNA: TGTGCCAGCAGCTTAGAGGAAGGCACATATCAGCCCCAGCATTTT. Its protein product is CASSLEEGTYQPQHF.

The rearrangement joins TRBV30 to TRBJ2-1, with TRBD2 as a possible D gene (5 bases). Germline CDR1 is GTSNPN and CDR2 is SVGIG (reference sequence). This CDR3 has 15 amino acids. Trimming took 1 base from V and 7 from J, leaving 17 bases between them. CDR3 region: CAWSAGLSPLNEQFF. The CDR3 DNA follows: TGTGCCTGGAGTGCTGGACTCTCTCCTCTTAATGAGCAGTTCTTC. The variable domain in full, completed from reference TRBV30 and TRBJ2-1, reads SQTIHQWPATLVQPVGSPLSLECTVEGTSNPNLYWYRQAAGRGLQLLFYSVGIGQISSEVPQNLSASRPQDRQFILSSKKLLLSDSGFYLCAWSAGLSPLNEQFFGPGTRLTVL.

CDR3 residues: CASNKDWMSGNEQFF. As DNA, the CDR3 is TGCGCCAGCAACAAGGACTGGATGTCAGGGAATGAGCAGTTCTTC. The chain links TRBV10-1 to TRBJ2-1; the D gene could be TRBD1 or TRBD2 (5 bases each). The V gene lost 7 bases and the J gene lost 7 bases, with 20 bases spanning the gap. The CDR3 has 15 residues. Germline values: CDR1 WNHNN, CDR2 SYGVQD (reference sequence).

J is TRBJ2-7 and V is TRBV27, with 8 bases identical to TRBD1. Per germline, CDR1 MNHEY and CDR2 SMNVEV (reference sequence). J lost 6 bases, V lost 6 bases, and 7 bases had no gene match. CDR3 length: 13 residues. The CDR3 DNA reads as TGTGCCAGCAGCAACTATCAGGGGGCCGAGCAGTACTTC. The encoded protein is CASSNYQGAEQYF.

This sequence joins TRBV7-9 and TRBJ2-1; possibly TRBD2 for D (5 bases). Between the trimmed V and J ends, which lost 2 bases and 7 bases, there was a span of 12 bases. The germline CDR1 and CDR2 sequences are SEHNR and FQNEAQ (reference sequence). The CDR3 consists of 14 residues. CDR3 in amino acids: CASSLRAVRNEQFF. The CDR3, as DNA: TGTGCCAGCAGCTTAAGAGCGGTGAGGAATGAGCAGTTCTTC.

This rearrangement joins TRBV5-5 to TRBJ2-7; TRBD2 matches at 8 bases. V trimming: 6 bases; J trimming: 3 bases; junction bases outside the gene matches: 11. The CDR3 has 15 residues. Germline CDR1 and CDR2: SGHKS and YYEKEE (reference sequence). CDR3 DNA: TGTGCCAGCACCGCCGGGGGGGGGCAAGGCTACGAGCAGTACTTC. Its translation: CASTAGGGQGYEQYF.

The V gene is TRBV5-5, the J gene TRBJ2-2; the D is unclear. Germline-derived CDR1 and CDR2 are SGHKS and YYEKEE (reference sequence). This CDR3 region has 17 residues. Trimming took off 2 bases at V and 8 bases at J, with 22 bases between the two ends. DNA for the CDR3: TGTGCCAGCAGCTTCTCGCCCCGGGCAGGAGCCGGGGGGGAGCTGTTTTTT. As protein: CASSFSPRAGAGGELFF.

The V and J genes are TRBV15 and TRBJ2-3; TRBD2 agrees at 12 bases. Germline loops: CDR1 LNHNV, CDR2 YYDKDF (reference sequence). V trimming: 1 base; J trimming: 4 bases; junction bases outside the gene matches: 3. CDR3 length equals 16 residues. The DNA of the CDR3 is TGTGCCACCAGCAGAGGACTAGCGGGAGTGTCAGATACGCAGTATTTT. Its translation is CATSRGLAGVSDTQYF.

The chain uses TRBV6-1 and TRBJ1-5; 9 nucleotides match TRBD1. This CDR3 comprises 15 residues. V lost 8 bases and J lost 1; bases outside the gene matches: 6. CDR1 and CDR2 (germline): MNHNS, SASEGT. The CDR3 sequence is CASDPGTGSNQPQHF. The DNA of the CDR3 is TGTGCCAGCGACCCTGGGACAGGGAGCAATCAGCCCCAGCATTTT.

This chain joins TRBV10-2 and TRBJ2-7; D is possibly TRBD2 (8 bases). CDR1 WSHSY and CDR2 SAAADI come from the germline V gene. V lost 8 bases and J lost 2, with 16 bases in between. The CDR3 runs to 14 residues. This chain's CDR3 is CASLAGRGTYEQYF. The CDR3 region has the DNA TGCGCCAGCCTAGCGGGCAGGGGGACCTACGAGCAGTACTTC.

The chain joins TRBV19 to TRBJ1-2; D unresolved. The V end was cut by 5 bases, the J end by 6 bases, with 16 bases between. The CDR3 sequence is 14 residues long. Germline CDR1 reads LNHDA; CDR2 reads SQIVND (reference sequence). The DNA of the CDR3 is TGTGCCAGTAGTTCTCTGGGCCGCGCTGATGGCTACACCTTC. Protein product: CASSSLGRADGYTF.

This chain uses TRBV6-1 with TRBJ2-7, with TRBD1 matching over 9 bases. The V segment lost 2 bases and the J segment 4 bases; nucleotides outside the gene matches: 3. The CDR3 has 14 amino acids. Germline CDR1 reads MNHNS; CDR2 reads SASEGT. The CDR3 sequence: CASSEPGTGYEQYF. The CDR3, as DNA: TGTGCCAGCAGTGAACCCGGGACAGGGTACGAGCAGTACTTC.